This T cell receptor beta chain was recorded in a study of T cells in localized non-small cell lung cancer. Study-wide points: Tumor trailed uninvolved adjacent lung in T cell clonality, which peaked there. Median detection of top 100 tumor clones in adjacent lung was under 75 clones.

Comment on this clone: Its antigen remains unidentified.

The CDR3 runs to 12 residues. V was trimmed by 4 bases and J by 6 bases, leaving 10 bases between them. Per the germline V gene, CDR1 is SGHTA and CDR2 is FQGNSA. Assay used: immunoSEQ multiplex PCR; TCRdb lists only in-frame clones, some missing. The sample yields a few thousand clones, about 85% seen once. Sequencing was performed on PBMCs, taken before any cancer treatment. V usage is TRBV7-2 and J usage is TRBJ2-7; D may be TRBD1 (6 bases). This TCR was sampled from a woman aged 40-70 years with stage II lung adenocarcinoma. The CDR3 sequence is CASSSNRVEQYF. The CDR3, as DNA: TGTGCCAGCAGCTCCAACAGGGTCGAGCAGTACTTC. Looking up the rest from reference TRBV7-2 and TRBJ2-7 gives the full variable domain: GAGVSQSPSNKVTEKGKDVELRCDPISGHTALYWYRQSLGQGLEFLIYFQGNSAPDKSGLPSDRFSAERTGGSVSTLTIQRTQQEDSAVYLCASSSNRVEQYFGPGTRLTVT.